These 9 T cell receptor beta chains were sequenced from one sample in a study of T cell repertoires in ileal Crohn's disease. Profiling relied on immunoSEQ multiplex PCR, and the TCRdb table lists in-frame clones only, not all of them. This sample has 17,000 or so clones, with roughly three quarters found just once. Time point indicated: inflamed ileum from the surgical specimen. Sequenced: ileal tissue. These receptors all stem from an adult with Crohn's disease.

The chain combines TRBV5-1 with TRBJ1-1, with TRBD1 matching 11 bases. The ends lost 4 bases at V and 11 bases at J; junction bases unmatched: 13. Germline assignment: CDR1 SGHRS and CDR2 YFSETQ. The CDR3 contains 15 residues. CDR3 nucleotide sequence: TGCGCCAGCAGCCCCGGACAGGGGGCAATTCTGGGGGCTTTCTTT. Translation: CASSPGQGAILGAFF.

This chain connects TRBV28 to TRBJ2-4; no clear D. CDR1 is MDHEN and CDR2 is SYDVKM in the germline V gene. The V and J ends lost 7 bases and 1 base respectively, with 11 bases between them. This CDR3 has 14 amino acids. The CDR3 DNA reads as TGTGCCAGCAACCCCTCGGGTGCCAAAAACATTCAGTACTTC. Protein: CASNPSGAKNIQYF.

Relative to its sample, this clone is medium-sized. This chain joins TRBV5-1 and TRBJ1-2; 8 bases map to TRBD1. This CDR3 has 15 residues. V lost 1 base to trimming and J lost 4 bases; unmatched junction nucleotides: 6. CDR1 SGHRS and CDR2 YFSETQ come from the germline V gene. As DNA, the CDR3 is TGCGCCAGCAGCTTGAGTGGACAGGGATTCTATGGCTACACCTTC. This translates into CASSLSGQGFYGYTF.

This chain connects TRBV5-1 to TRBJ2-3; a weak D match, TRBD2 (7 bases). With 0 bases removed from V and 6 bases from J, the gap between germline ends came to 20 bases. The CDR3 runs to 17 residues. Per germline, CDR1 SGHRS and CDR2 YFSETQ. CDR3 in amino acids: CASSLAPGGLRSDTQYF. The CDR3 DNA is TGCGCCAGCAGCTTGGCTCCGGGGGGCCTTAGGTCCGATACGCAGTATTTT.

This clone was seen a single time. The chain couples TRBV6-5 to TRBJ1-1; 8 nucleotides agree with TRBD1. Per germline, CDR1 MNHEY and CDR2 SVGAGI. The CDR3 sequence is 15 residues long. V gave up 4 bases and J gave up 1 base; unmatched junction bases: 5. The DNA for the CDR3 is TGTGCCAGCAGTTCTCCGGGACAGGCGAACACTGAAGCTTTCTTT. Amino acids: CASSSPGQANTEAFF.

This chain joins TRBV5-1 and TRBJ2-3, with 15 nucleotides matching TRBD2. The ends lost 3 bases at V and 4 bases at J; junction bases unmatched: 0. The CDR3 consists of 15 residues. Germline V gene sequence: CDR1 SGHRS, CDR2 YFSETQ. CDR3 sequence: CASSWTSGGADTQYF. The DNA for the CDR3 is TGCGCCAGCAGCTGGACTAGCGGGGGGGCAGATACGCAGTATTTT.

This chain joins TRBV6-4 and TRBJ2-3; 7 bases are a match to TRBD1. Germline V lookup: CDR1 MRHNA, CDR2 SNTAGT. This CDR3 has 14 residues. V shed 4 bases and J 2 bases; nucleotides not matched to a gene: 3. The CDR3 here is CASSAEGATDTQYF. The DNA for the CDR3 is TGTGCCAGCAGTGCAGAGGGGGCCACAGATACGCAGTATTTT.

The chain recombines TRBV19 with TRBJ1-5; 8 nucleotides match TRBD1. V lost 8 bases and J lost 2; bases outside the gene matches: 5. This CDR3 comprises 14 residues. Germline V gene lookup returns CDR1 LNHDA and CDR2 SQIVND (reference sequence). In nucleotides, the CDR3 is TGTGCCAGTTCCGGGACAGGACGCAATCAGCCCCAGCATTTT. This codes for CASSGTGRNQPQHF.

This chain links TRBV7-2 with TRBJ2-7; D perhaps matches TRBD1 (6 bases). V lost 1 base and J lost 6, with 19 bases in between. Germline V CDR1 and CDR2: SGHTA, FQGNSA. There are 16 residues in the CDR3. The CDR3 sequence: CASSLDVTGHSGEQYF. The CDR3 region has the DNA TGTGCCAGCAGCTTAGATGTGACAGGCCATTCCGGCGAGCAGTACTTC. Full variable domain (missing parts from reference TRBV7-2 and TRBJ2-7): GAGVSQSPSNKVTEKGKDVELRCDPISGHTALYWYRQSLGQGLEFLIYFQGNSAPDKSGLPSDRFSAERTGGSVSTLTIQRTQQEDSAVYLCASSLDVTGHSGEQYFGPGTRLTVT.